Presented here are 8 T cell receptor beta chains from one specimen sequenced in a study of blood T cell repertoires in COVID-19. Repertoires were generated with immunoSEQ multiplex PCR, while TCRdb's copy carries only in-frame clones and drops some. The sample shows 200,000 to 250,000 clones, around 84% of them seen only once. Sequenced input: peripheral blood. Every receptor here comes from a woman in her 70s with active or convalescent COVID-19.

This chain links TRBV5-3 with TRBJ2-5, with 8 positions matching TRBD1. TRBV5-3 is an ORF; its function is uncertain. The J segment lost 2 bases and the V segment lost 3 bases, leaving 6 bases of the junction unmatched. CDR3 length: 15 amino acids. CDR3 sequence (DNA): TGTGCCAGAAGCTCATCTCGGACAGGGCAAGAGACCCAGTACTTC. It specifies CARSSSRTGQETQYF.

This chain connects TRBV5-5 to TRBJ1-2, with D unclear. The CDR3 extends over 13 amino acids. Germline V gives CDR1 SGHKS, CDR2 YYEKEE (reference sequence). Between the trimmed V and J ends, which lost 1 base and 3 bases, there was a span of 7 bases. The CDR3: CASSLRQDYGYTF. CDR3 sequence (DNA): TGTGCCAGCAGCTTGCGGCAGGACTATGGCTACACCTTC.

This clone was seen a handful of times. The chain carries TRBV7-9 and TRBJ2-1; tentatively, D is TRBD2 (5 bases). The germline gives CDR1 SEHNR, CDR2 FQNEAQ (reference sequence). Trimming left V 6 bases short and J 4 bases short, with 7 bases between. The CDR3 runs 12 residues. The CDR3: CASRWEYNEQFF. CDR3 DNA: TGTGCCAGCAGATGGGAGTACAATGAGCAGTTCTTC.

This rearrangement joins TRBV27 to TRBJ1-1; 7 bases match TRBD1. This CDR3 has 17 amino acids. Trimming cost V 5 bases and J 6 bases; bases outside gene matches: 18. CDR1 and CDR2 from the germline V gene are MNHEY and SMNVEV (reference sequence). As DNA, the CDR3 is TGTGCCAGCAGTCCCCCCCCATCGACAGGGAGGTTCGCTGAAGCTTTCTTT. Residues: CASSPPPSTGRFAEAFF.

J is TRBJ2-7 and V is TRBV7-6; weak D call: TRBD2 (5 bases). The CDR3 covers 17 residues. Germline CDR1 SGHVS, CDR2 FNYEAQ. V was clipped by 1 base and J by 0 bases, with 16 bases between them. The CDR3 protein is CASSLGSTGMFSYEQYF. The CDR3 coding sequence is TGTGCCAGCAGCTTAGGATCGACCGGGATGTTCTCCTACGAGCAGTACTTC. The complete variable domain, with remaining parts taken from reference TRBV7-6 and TRBJ2-7, reads GAGVSQSPRYKVTKRGQDVALRCDPISGHVSLYWYRQALGQGPEFLTYFNYEAQQDKSGLPNDRFSAERPEGSISTLTIQRTEQRDSAMYRCASSLGSTGMFSYEQYFGPGTRLTVT.

The genes are TRBV4-3 and TRBJ1-2; possibly TRBD1 for D (5 bases). The V end was cut by 0 bases, the J end by 8 bases, with 13 bases between. The CDR3 spans 14 residues. Germline V gene sequence: CDR1 LGHNA, CDR2 YSLEER. CDR3 nucleotide sequence: TGCGCCAGCAGCCAAGAATGGGAAGGGGTGGGCTACACCTTC. Translation gives CASSQEWEGVGYTF.

The genes are TRBV7-2 and TRBJ2-1, with TRBD2 identical over 7 bases. The CDR3 extends over 13 amino acids. CDR1 is SGHTA and CDR2 is FQGNSA in the germline V gene. Trimming cost V 1 base and J 8 bases; bases outside gene matches: 2. CDR3 nucleotides: TGTGCCAGCAGCTTAGATCGGGGGGATGAGCAGTTCTTC. Its translation: CASSLDRGDEQFF.

The genes are TRBV5-1 and TRBJ1-2, with D perhaps matching TRBD1 (5 bases). The germline V gene has CDR1 SGHRS and CDR2 YFSETQ. The CDR3 is made up of 14 amino acids. V was clipped by 6 bases and J by 0 bases, with 12 bases between them. For the CDR3, the DNA is TGCGCCAGCACGGGGGGGAACACTAACTATGGCTACACCTTC. Its protein is CASTGGNTNYGYTF.